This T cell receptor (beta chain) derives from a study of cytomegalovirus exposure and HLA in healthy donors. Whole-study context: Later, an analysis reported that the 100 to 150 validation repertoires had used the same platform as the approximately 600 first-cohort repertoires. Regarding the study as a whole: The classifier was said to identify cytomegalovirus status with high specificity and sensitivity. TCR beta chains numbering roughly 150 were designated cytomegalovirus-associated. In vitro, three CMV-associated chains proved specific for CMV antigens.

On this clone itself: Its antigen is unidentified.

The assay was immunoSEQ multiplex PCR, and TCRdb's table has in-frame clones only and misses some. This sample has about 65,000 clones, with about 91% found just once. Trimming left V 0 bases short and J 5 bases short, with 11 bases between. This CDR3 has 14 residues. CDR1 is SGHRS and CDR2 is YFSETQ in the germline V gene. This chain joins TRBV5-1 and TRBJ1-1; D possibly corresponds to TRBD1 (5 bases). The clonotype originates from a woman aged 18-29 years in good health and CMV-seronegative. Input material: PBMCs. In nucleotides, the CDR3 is TGCGCCAGCAGCTTGGACCGTCGGGGGACTGAAGCTTTCTTT. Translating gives CASSLDRRGTEAFF.